This TCR beta chain was sequenced during a study of beta chain features in type 1 diabetes. Points from the study as a whole: A moderate, significant TCRB CDR3 shortening appeared in type 1 diabetes across four CD4+ subsets.

Using CD45RO/CCR7/CD25/CD127/CD95/CD27, CD4+ naive, central memory, regulatory and stem cell-like memory cells were sorted. CDR1 and CDR2 (germline): LGHNA, YNFKEQ. The CDR3 spans 14 residues. V was cut by 1 base and J by 8 bases, with 11 bases left in between. This clone was seen more than once but under ten times. What it recognizes is unknown. Reverse transcribing all isolated RNA meant expressed TCRB transcripts were sequenced. Repertoires were generated with immunoSEQ multiplex PCR, while TCRdb's copy carries only in-frame clones and drops some. The sample contains around 46,000 clones, approximately 43% of which appear only once.

Sequenced material: stem cell memory CD4+ T cells from blood. The chain couples TRBV4-2 to TRBJ1-4, with a possible D match to TRBD1 (5 bases). The receptor was derived from a man aged 25-45 years with type 1 diabetes. The CDR3 protein is CASSQGRGGEKLFF. CDR3 nucleotides: TGTGCCAGCAGCCAAGGGAGGGGCGGGGAAAAACTGTTTTTT.